This record covers a single TCR beta chain. Its specificity is unknown. The sample comes from a study of T cell repertoires in cytomegalovirus infection. The CDR3 runs to 15 residues. The V end lost 7 bases, the J end lost 7 bases, and 17 bases lay between the germline ends. Germline CDR1 and CDR2: MNHNY and SVGAGI (reference sequence). MiXCR, run by TCRdb on the reads, gives a single entry per CDR3 protein. This table holds approximately 910,000 distinct CDR3 sequences, 31% found once. This rearrangement joins TRBV6-6 to TRBJ1-6, with D uncertain. The receptor comes from a human donor in good health (CMV status not recorded). Some clones in this sample may be carry-over from other donors' samples. Material: cultured CD8+ T cells from PBMCs, obtained from culture after CMV antigen stimulation. CDR3 loop: CASTTTAGGNSPLHF. CDR3 nucleotides: TGTGCCAGCACCACCACGGCAGGCGGGAATTCACCCCTCCACTTT.